This T cell receptor (beta chain) was obtained from a study of T cell responses to AZD1222 COVID-19 vaccine. V was clipped by 3 bases and J by 7 bases, with 10 bases between them. Germline V gene sequence: CDR1 SGHRS, CDR2 YFSETQ. CDR3 length: 12 residues. The protocol was immunoSEQ multiplex PCR, while the TCRdb copy is restricted to in-frame clones and leaves out a portion. In the table there are 150,000 to 200,000 clones, 85% to 90% of which are singletons. Overall study findings and caveats: The breadth and depth of Spike-specific TCRs increased once two AZD1222 doses had been given.

As for this clone: Its antigen is undetermined.

V usage is TRBV5-1 and J usage is TRBJ1-2; D gene ambiguous. Sequenced here: peripheral blood, sampled on day 0 of AZD1222 vaccination. The clonotype comes from an adult in good health. The CDR3 is CASSSDWVGYTF. DNA of the CDR3: TGCGCCAGCAGCTCGGATTGGGTTGGCTACACCTTC.